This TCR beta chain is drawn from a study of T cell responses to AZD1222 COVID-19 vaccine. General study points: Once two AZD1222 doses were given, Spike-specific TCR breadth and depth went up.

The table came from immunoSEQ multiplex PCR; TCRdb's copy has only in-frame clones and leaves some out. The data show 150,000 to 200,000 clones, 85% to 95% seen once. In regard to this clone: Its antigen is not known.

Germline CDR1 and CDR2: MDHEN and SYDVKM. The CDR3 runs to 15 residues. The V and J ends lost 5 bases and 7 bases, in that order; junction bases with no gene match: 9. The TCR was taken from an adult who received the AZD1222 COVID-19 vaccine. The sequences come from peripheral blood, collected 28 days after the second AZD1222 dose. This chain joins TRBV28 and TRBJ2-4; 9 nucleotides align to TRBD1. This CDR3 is CASSATGTGRNIQYF. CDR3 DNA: TGTGCCAGCAGTGCCACCGGGACAGGGAGGAACATTCAGTACTTC.